This section outlines one T cell receptor (beta chain) sequence together with its context. No antigen is known for it. The entry originates in a study of T cell repertoires in cytomegalovirus infection. Overall study: From public TCR beta signatures came an indication of both CMV infection and matching HLA type.

TCRdb passed the reads through MiXCR, listing each CDR3 protein once. The table has around 230,000 distinct CDR3 sequences, approximately 40% seen once. The CDR3 extends over 16 amino acids. The V gene lost 3 bases and the J gene lost 0 bases, with 17 bases spanning the gap. Germline CDR1 reads DFQATT; CDR2 reads SNEGSKA (reference sequence). Study findings and constraints: Clonotype analysis showed dominance of the ex vivo response by HLA-C-restricted CMV-specific TCR beta clonotypes. Adding up the frequency of public TCR beta families identified people who carried CMV plus the relevant HLA.

The chain combines TRBV20-1 with TRBJ1-2; D is unresolved. The sequence was collected from a human donor in good health (CMV status not recorded). Some clones in this sample may be carry-over from other donors' samples. Sample: CD8+ T cells from cultured PBMCs, taken from culture after CMV antigen stimulation. DNA of the CDR3: TGCAGTGCTAGCCTCTTACATGAGGGATCTAACTATGGCTACACCTTC. It yields the protein CSASLLHEGSNYGYTF.